The present T cell receptor (beta chain) was sequenced within a study of cytomegalovirus exposure and HLA in healthy donors. As to this clone: Its antigen is not known.

The CDR3 consists of 15 residues. The V and J ends lost 5 bases and 1 base respectively, with 11 bases between them. Germline values: CDR1 MNHEY, CDR2 SMNVEV (reference sequence). Study-wide results and limits: According to a subsequent analysis, TCR clusters from the first cohort were inclined to appear together in the 110 or so validation repertoires.

TCRdb keeps only in-frame clones here, not all; method: immunoSEQ multiplex PCR. The sample has roughly 330,000 clones, around 87% seen once. Sequencing input: PBMCs. This chain joins TRBV27 and TRBJ2-2; D is ambiguous. This TCR was sampled from a woman aged 25-40 years in good health and CMV-seropositive. CDR3 sequence reads: CASSPLDGNTGELFF. As DNA, the CDR3 is TGTGCCAGCAGTCCCCTCGACGGGAACACCGGGGAGCTGTTTTTT.